The rows below give T cell receptor beta chains drawn from one sample of a study of response to subunit inactivated influenza vaccine. TCRdb itself ran the RT-PCR reads through MiXCR, one entry per CDR3 protein. The sample has some 640,000 distinct CDR3 sequences, roughly 13% seen once; the top ten hold less than 9%. The source was PBMCs from blood, collected less than 15 days before vaccination. The receptors shown here come from a man aged 50-60 years who received an inactivated influenza vaccine. CDR3s include the opening cysteine and the closing phenylalanine or tryptophan. Only some rows state a clone size, as once, few, many or a class for expanded clones.

v_call	j_call	clone_size	cdr3_length	cdr3_aa
TRBV3-1	TRBJ2-7	many	13	CASSQDRVLEQYF
TRBV20-1	TRBJ1-2	many	16	CSAQSMGGGSGYGYTF
TRBV4-2	TRBJ2-7	few	15	CASSQVGGRYYEQYF
TRBV7-6	TRBJ2-2	few	14	CASRKGGGTGELFF
TRBV9	TRBJ2-2	many	12	CASSVASGELFF
TRBV28	TRBJ2-7	.	17	CASSLAVWTSGNYEQYF
TRBV7-9	TRBJ2-3	few	16	CASSSPGLPSTDTQYF
TRBV12-3/TRBV12-4	TRBJ1-5	.	14	CASRAGQANQPQHF
TRBV7-8	TRBJ2-1	.	15	CASSLIGQGINEQFF
TRBV7-9	TRBJ2-5	.	17	CASSSQAERQYGETQYF
TRBV7-2	TRBJ2-2	many	16	CASSLSTSGNHGELFF
TRBV10-3	TRBJ1-1	.	14	CAISMTGINTEAFF
TRBV6-1	TRBJ2-5	few	16	CASTRTSGSLVETQYF
TRBV7-9	TRBJ2-2	few	14	CASNIGRPSGELFF
TRBV29-1	TRBJ2-7	few	13	CSAQDRGSYEQYF
TRBV29-1	TRBJ1-2	many	13	CSDLDRGLGGYTF
TRBV29-1	TRBJ2-6	.	17	CSVEDQPSRSGANVLTF
TRBV14	TRBJ1-1	.	15	CASSQLGGRNTEAFF
TRBV4-3	TRBJ2-3	many	13	CASSPPSGDTQYF
TRBV4-2	TRBJ2-1	many	18	CASSQDVVWQSSYNEQFF
TRBV9	TRBJ1-3	.	14	CASSGGTSGNTIYF
TRBV20-1	TRBJ1-2	few	15	CSASGSGQGIEGYTF
TRBV24-1	TRBJ2-3	few	18	CATSDLMGLATGTDTQYF
TRBV6-2/TRBV6-3	TRBJ2-7	few	16	CASSYSLTGEGREQYF
TRBV4-1	TRBJ2-7	.	16	CASSQRASSASYEQYF
TRBV24-1	TRBJ2-1	many	17	CATSATEKGFSYNEQFF
TRBV7-9	TRBJ2-7	few	14	CASSLAGYPSEQYF
TRBV12-3/TRBV12-4	TRBJ1-2	many	14	CASSTGSRNYGYTF
TRBV4-2	TRBJ2-7	many	15	CASSQGGTSAYEQYF
TRBV5-1	TRBJ2-1	few	14	CASSSEGSGNEQFF
TRBV7-2	TRBJ1-4	.	15	CASSLQRDRGEKLFF
TRBV7-9	TRBJ2-1	many	16	CASSLGSGTGYNEQFF
TRBV4-3	TRBJ2-7	few	15	CASSQGHTGTYEQYF
TRBV28	TRBJ2-5	many	13	CASRRTGSETQYF